The clone carrying this T cell receptor beta chain occurred many times. It was with unique molecular identifiers that the TCRbeta library was prepared. Each CDR3 protein gets one entry after TCRdb re-called the PCR reads with MiXCR. The sample shows 190,000 or so distinct CDR3 sequences, about 14% of them seen only once. Germline loops: CDR1 DFQATT, CDR2 SNEGSKA (reference sequence). This CDR3 region has 12 residues. V shed 6 bases, J shed 8 bases, and the junction held 7 bases outside the gene matches. This entry is derived from a study of T-cell reconstitution after alpha-beta-depleted transplantation in children.

This TCR came from a human donor who donated a stem cell graft to a child with acute lymphoblastic leukemia. The chain links TRBV20-1 to TRBJ2-3, with 8 bases that match TRBD1. Sequenced material: PBMCs from the stem cell graft donor, taken from the stem cell graft. The CDR3 region is CSAKQGEGTQYF. The CDR3 DNA follows: TGCAGTGCAAAACAGGGGGAAGGTACGCAGTATTTT.